Listed below are T cell receptor beta chains from one sample, sequenced in a study of CD8 T cells in Susac syndrome. TCRdb ran MiXCR on the immunoSEQ multiplex PCR reads and lists one entry per CDR3 protein. Altogether under 250,000 distinct CDR3 sequences are present, approximately 94% being singletons, with the ten largest covering about 0.14%. Sequenced: CD4+ T cells from PBMCs. The receptor set was obtained from a human donor with Susac syndrome. Each CDR3 is given with its conserved first and last residue. D genes are given only for firm matches. Size is stated for part of the rows, as once, few or many counts, or as a class when the clone is expanded.

j_call,d_call,v_call,clone_size,cdr3_aa,cdr3_nt
TRBJ2-5,TRBD1,TRBV20-1,NA,CSARTGFQETQYF,TGCAGTGCTAGGACAGGGTTTCAAGAGACCCAGTACTTC
TRBJ1-6,NA,TRBV6-5,NA,CASRRGEYNSPLHF,TGTGCCAGCAGACGAGGGGAATATAATTCACCCCTCCACTTT
TRBJ1-4,NA,TRBV20-1,NA,CSARVLEKLFF,TGCAGTGCTAGAGTATTAGAAAAACTGTTTTTT
TRBJ2-3,NA,TRBV5-1,NA,CASSLGPDLDTQYF,TGCGCCAGCAGCCTAGGACCCGACCTGGATACGCAGTATTTT
TRBJ1-3,NA,TRBV5-4,NA,CASSLERNSGNTIYF,TGTGCCAGCAGCTTGGAGAGAAACTCTGGAAACACCATATATTTT
TRBJ1-5,NA,TRBV20-1,NA,CSASRGGNQPQHF,TGCAGTGCTAGCAGGGGCGGCAATCAGCCCCAGCATTTT
TRBJ2-1,TRBD1,TRBV5-1,NA,CASSSGTGFGDEQFF,TGCGCCAGCAGCTCCGGGACAGGGTTCGGAGATGAGCAGTTCTTC
TRBJ2-7,NA,TRBV12-3/TRBV12-4,NA,CASTLTDFYEQYF,TGTGCCAGCACCCTGACCGATTTCTACGAGCAGTACTTC
TRBJ1-4,NA,TRBV5-8,NA,CASSGGDVGLGEKLFF,TGTGCCAGCAGCGGTGGGGACGTCGGCCTAGGTGAAAAACTGTTTTTT
TRBJ1-5,TRBD1,TRBV24-1,NA,CATSDPGQGASQPQHF,TGTGCCACCAGTGACCCGGGACAGGGGGCAAGTCAGCCCCAGCATTTT
TRBJ1-1,NA,TRBV7-2,NA,CASSLSPVNTEAFF,TGTGCCAGCAGCTTAAGCCCAGTGAACACTGAAGCTTTCTTT
TRBJ2-3,NA,TRBV11-3,NA,CASSLRAGATDTQYF,TGTGCCAGCAGCTTAAGGGCGGGGGCCACAGATACGCAGTATTTT
TRBJ1-4,TRBD1,TRBV29-1,NA,CSGQDRDGEKLFF,TGCAGCGGACAAGACAGGGACGGGGAAAAACTGTTTTTT
TRBJ1-1,NA,TRBV6-2/TRBV6-3,once,CASSVRRQRVAEAFF,TGTGCCAGCAGTGTCCGCCGTCAGAGGGTCGCTGAAGCTTTCTTT
TRBJ2-5,NA,TRBV4-1,NA,CASSQDLSGERSQETQYF,TGCGCCAGCAGCCAAGATCTCTCTGGGGAAAGAAGTCAAGAGACCCAGTACTTC
TRBJ2-5,NA,TRBV19,NA,CASSTHRVGQETQYF,TGTGCCAGTAGTACACACAGGGTCGGACAAGAGACCCAGTACTTC
TRBJ1-2,TRBD1,TRBV5-1,once,CASSTTSTGASNYGYTF,TGCGCCAGCAGCACAACCTCGACAGGGGCCTCTAACTATGGCTACACCTTC
TRBJ2-1,NA,TRBV19,NA,CASSIRRGLTNEQFF,TGTGCCAGTAGTATAAGGCGGGGGCTCACGAATGAGCAGTTCTTC
TRBJ2-2,NA,TRBV5-6,NA,CASSRKVGLPGELFF,TGTGCCAGCAGCCGCAAGGTTGGGCTACCCGGGGAGCTGTTTTTT
TRBJ2-3,NA,TRBV28,NA,CASSLTSGYTDTQYF,TGTGCCAGCAGTTTAACTTCGGGTTACACAGATACGCAGTATTTT
TRBJ2-3,NA,TRBV7-2,NA,CASSQGRRTDTQYF,TGTGCCAGCAGTCAGGGGCGCAGAACAGATACGCAGTATTTT
TRBJ2-7,NA,TRBV12-5,NA,CASGLSVVHEQYF,TGTGCTAGTGGTTTGTCGGTTGTCCACGAGCAGTACTTC